This T cell receptor beta chain is drawn from a study of T cell responses to AZD1222 COVID-19 vaccine. As concerns this clone: Its cognate antigen is unknown.

The CDR3 covers 14 residues. In germline, CDR1 is SQVTM, CDR2 ANQGSEA. The germline V and J ends were trimmed by 0 bases and 1 base, with 6 bases remaining between them. The study, taken as a whole, reports: Once two AZD1222 doses were given, Spike-specific TCR breadth and depth went up.

Data came from immunoSEQ multiplex PCR; TCRdb stores just in-frame clones and leaves some out. The data show around 160,000 clones, with about 91% seen just once and approximately 1.2% held by the top ten. The chain is built from TRBV29-1 and TRBJ2-2, with D perhaps matching TRBD1 (6 bases). Sample: peripheral blood, taken 28 days after the second AZD1222 dose. This receptor was identified in an adult who received the AZD1222 COVID-19 vaccine. The CDR3 bases are TGCAGCGTTGAAGAGGGACAGAACACCGGGGAGCTGTTTTTT. It translates to CSVEEGQNTGELFF.